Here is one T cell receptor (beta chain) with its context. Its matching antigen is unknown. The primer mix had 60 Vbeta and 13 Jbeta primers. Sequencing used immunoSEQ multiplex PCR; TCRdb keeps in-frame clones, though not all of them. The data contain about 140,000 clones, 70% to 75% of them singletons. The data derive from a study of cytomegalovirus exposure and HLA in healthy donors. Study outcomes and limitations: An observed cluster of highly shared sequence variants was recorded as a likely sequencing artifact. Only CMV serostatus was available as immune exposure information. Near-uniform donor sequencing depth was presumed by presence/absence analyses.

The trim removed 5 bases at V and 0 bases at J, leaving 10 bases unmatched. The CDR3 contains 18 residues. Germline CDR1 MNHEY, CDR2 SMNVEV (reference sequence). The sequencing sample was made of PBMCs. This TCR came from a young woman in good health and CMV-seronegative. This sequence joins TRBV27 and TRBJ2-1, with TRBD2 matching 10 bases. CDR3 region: CASSLETSGFLSYNEQFF. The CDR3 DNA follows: TGTGCCAGCAGTCTCGAGACTAGCGGGTTCCTCTCCTACAATGAGCAGTTCTTC.